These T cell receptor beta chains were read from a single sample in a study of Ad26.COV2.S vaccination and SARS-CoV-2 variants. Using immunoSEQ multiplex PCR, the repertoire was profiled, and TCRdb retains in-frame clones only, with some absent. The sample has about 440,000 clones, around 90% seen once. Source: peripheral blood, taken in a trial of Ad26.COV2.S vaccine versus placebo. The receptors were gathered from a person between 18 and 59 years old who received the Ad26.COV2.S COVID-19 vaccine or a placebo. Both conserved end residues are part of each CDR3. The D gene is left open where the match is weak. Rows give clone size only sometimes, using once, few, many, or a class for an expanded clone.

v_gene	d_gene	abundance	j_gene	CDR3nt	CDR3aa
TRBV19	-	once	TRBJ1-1	TGTGCCAGTAGTAGTCAGGGGATTGTCACGGTGGCTTTCTTT	CASSSQGIVTVAFF
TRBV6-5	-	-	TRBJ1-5	TGTGCCAGCAGTTACGGGAACAATCAGCCCCAGCATTTT	CASSYGNNQPQHF
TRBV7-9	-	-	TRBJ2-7	TGTGCCAGCAGCCCCGACCGGTCCTACGAGCAGTACTTC	CASSPDRSYEQYF
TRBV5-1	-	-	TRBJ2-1	TGCGCCAGCAGGGGGACTTATAGCTCCTACAATGAGCAGTTCTTC	CASRGTYSSYNEQFF
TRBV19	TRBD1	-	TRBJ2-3	TGTGCCAGTAGTTTATTTGGGACAGGGGTGACAGATACGCAGTATTTT	CASSLFGTGVTDTQYF
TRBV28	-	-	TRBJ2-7	TGTGCCAGCAGTCCAACCCTTAGTGGGGGCTACGAGCAGTACTTC	CASSPTLSGGYEQYF
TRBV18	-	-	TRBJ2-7	TGTGCCAGCCAAACGGGGGGCGCGATGGGCGAGCAGTACTTC	CASQTGGAMGEQYF
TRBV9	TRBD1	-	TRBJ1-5	TGTGCCAGCAGCACCGGGACAGGTGAGCCCCAGCATTTT	CASSTGTGEPQHF
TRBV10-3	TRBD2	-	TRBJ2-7	TGTGCCATCAGTTCCTTGACTAGCGGGAGACACGAGCAGTACTTC	CAISSLTSGRHEQYF
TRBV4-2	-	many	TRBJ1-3	TGTGCCAGCAGCCAAGAGGCGGGGGGTCTGTTGGGAAACACCATATATTTT	CASSQEAGGLLGNTIYF
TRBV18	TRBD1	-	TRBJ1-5	TGTGCCAGCTCACCCGAACTCCAGGGGGGGCGAGGTCAGCCCCAGCATTTT	CASSPELQGGRGQPQHF
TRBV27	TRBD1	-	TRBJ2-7	TGTGCCAGCACCGGGACAGGGGGCTCCTACGAGCAGTACTTC	CASTGTGGSYEQYF
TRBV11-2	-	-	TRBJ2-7	TGTGCCAGCAGCTTAAGGCCGGGGGCGAGCTCCTACGAGCAGTACTTC	CASSLRPGASSYEQYF
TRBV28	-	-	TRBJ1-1	TGTGCCAGCAGTTTAGTTGGCGGGAGAGCTTTCTTT	CASSLVGGRAFF
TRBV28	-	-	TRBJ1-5	TGTGCCAGCAGTCCTACGTATAAGCCCCAGCATTTT	CASSPTYKPQHF
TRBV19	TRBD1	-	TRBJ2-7	TGTGCCAGCCGGGGACCGGGACAGGGGACCTACGAGCAGTACTTC	CASRGPGQGTYEQYF
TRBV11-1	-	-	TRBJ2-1	TGTGCCAGCAGCTTAGCGAGGTGGAGCTCCTACAATGAGCAGTTCTTC	CASSLARWSSYNEQFF